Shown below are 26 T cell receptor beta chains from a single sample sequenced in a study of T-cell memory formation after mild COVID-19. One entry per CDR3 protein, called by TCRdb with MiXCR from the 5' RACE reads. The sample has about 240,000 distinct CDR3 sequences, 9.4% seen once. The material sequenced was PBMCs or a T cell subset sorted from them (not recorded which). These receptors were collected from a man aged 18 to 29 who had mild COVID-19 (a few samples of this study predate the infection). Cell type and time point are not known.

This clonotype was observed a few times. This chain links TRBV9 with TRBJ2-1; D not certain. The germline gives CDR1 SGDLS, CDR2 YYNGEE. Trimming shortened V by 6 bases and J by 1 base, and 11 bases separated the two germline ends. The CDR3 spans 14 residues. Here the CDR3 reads CASTPASSYNEQFF. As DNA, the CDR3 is TGTGCCAGCACCCCGGCCTCTTCCTACAATGAGCAGTTCTTC.

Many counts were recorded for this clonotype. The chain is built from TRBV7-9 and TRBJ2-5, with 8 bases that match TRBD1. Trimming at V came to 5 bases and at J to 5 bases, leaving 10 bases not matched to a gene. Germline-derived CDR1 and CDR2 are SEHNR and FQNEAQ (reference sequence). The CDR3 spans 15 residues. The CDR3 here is CASSANQGAGETQYF. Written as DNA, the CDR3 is TGTGCCAGCAGCGCAAACCAGGGGGCAGGGGAGACCCAGTACTTC.

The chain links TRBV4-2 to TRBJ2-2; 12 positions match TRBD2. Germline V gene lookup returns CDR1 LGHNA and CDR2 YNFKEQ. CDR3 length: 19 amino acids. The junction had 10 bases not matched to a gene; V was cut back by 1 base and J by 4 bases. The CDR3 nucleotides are TGTGCCAGCAGCCAAGTCTCGCTAGCGGGGGGGCCGGGCACCGGGGAGCTGTTTTTT. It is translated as CASSQVSLAGGPGTGELFF.

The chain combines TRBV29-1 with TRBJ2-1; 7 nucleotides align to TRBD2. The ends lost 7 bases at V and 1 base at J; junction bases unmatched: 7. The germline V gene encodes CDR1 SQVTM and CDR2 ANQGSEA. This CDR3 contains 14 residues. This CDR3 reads CSAEGLPSYNEQFF. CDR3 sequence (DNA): TGCAGCGCCGAGGGACTACCATCCTACAATGAGCAGTTCTTC.

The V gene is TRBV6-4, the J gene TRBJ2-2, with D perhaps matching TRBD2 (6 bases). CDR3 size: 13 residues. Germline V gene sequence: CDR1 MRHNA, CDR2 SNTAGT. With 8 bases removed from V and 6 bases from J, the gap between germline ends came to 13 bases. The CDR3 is CASQAGDAGELFF. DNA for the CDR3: TGTGCCAGCCAAGCGGGTGACGCCGGGGAGCTGTTTTTT.

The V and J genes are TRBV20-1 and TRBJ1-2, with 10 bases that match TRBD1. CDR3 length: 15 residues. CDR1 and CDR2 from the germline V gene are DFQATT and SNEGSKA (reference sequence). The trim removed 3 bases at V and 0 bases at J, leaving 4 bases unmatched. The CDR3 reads CSARGQGTTNYGYTF. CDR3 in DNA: TGCAGTGCTAGGGGACAGGGGACAACTAACTATGGCTACACCTTC.

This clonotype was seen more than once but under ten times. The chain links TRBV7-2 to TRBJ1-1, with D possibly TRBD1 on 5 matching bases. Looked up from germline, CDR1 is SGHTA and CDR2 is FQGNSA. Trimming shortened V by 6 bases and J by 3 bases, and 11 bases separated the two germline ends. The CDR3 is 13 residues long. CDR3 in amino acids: CASRSSGYTEAFF. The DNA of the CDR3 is TGTGCCAGCAGGTCCTCAGGGTACACTGAAGCTTTCTTT.

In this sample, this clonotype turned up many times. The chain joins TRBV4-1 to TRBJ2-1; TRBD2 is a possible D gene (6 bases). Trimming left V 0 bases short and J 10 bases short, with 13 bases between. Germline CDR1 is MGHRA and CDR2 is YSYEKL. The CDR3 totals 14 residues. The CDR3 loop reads CASSQDRLGGEQFF. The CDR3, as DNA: TGCGCCAGCAGCCAAGACCGGCTCGGGGGAGAGCAGTTCTTC.

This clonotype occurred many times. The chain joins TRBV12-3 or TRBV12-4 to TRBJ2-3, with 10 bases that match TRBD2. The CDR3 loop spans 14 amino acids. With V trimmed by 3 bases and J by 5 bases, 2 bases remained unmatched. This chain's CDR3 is CASSFQRGGDTQYF. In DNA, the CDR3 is TGTGCCAGCAGTTTCCAGCGGGGGGGAGATACGCAGTATTTT.

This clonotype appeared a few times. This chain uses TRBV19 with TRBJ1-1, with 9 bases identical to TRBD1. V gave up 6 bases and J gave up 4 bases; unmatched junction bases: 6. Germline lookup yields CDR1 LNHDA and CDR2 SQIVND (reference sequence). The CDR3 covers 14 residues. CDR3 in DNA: TGTGCCAGTAGCCGGGACAGGGAGTTCACTGAAGCTTTCTTT. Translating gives CASSRDREFTEAFF.

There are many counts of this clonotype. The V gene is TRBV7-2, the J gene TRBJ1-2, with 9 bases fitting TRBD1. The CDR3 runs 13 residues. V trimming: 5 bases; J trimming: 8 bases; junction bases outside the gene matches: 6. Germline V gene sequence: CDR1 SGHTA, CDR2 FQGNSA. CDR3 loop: CASSPRTGAGYTF. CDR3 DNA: TGTGCCAGCAGCCCCCGGACAGGGGCCGGCTACACCTTC.

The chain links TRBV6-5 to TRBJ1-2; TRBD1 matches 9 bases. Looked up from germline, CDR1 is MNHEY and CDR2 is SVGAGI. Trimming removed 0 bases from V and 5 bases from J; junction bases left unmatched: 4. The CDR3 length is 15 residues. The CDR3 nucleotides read TGTGCCAGCAGTTACTCGACAGGGGGGTTGTATGGCTACACCTTC. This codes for CASSYSTGGLYGYTF.

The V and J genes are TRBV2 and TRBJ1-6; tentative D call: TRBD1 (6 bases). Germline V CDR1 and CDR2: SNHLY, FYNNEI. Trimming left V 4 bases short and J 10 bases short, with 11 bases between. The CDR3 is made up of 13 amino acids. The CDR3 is CASSVQGRSPLHF. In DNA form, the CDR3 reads TGTGCCAGCAGTGTGCAGGGGCGATCACCCCTCCACTTT.

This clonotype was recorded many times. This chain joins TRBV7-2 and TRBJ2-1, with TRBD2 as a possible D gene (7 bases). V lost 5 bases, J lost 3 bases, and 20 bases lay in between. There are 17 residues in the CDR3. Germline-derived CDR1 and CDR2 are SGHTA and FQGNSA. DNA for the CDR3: TGTGCCAGCAGCCCCGGTAGAGGGGGGGGCATCTACAATGAGCAGTTCTTC. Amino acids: CASSPGRGGGIYNEQFF.

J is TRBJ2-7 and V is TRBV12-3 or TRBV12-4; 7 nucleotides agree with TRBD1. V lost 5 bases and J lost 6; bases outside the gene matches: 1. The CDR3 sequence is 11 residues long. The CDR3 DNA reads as TGTGCCAGCAGTCGGACAGGCGAGCAGTACTTC. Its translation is CASSRTGEQYF.

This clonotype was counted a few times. The chain's CDR3 is CASKGIYGYTF. CDR3 DNA sequence: TGTGCCAGCAAAGGGATCTATGGCTACACCTTC. V and J are TRBV12-3 or TRBV12-4 and TRBJ1-2; no clear D. The CDR3 spans 11 residues. V lost 7 bases and J 4 bases, leaving 7 bases between the germline ends.

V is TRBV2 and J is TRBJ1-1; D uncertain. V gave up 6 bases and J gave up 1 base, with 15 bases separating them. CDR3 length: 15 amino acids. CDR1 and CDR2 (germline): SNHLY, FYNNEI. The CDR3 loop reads CASSDFRHPNTEAFF. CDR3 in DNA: TGTGCCAGCAGCGACTTCAGACACCCGAACACTGAAGCTTTCTTT.

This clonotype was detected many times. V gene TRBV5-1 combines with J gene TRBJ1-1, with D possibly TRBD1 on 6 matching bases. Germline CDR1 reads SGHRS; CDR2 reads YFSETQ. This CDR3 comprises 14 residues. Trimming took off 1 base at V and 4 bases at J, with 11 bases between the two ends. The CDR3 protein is CASSLRGRVTEAFF. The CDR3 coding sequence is TGCGCCAGCAGCTTGAGGGGGAGGGTCACTGAAGCTTTCTTT.

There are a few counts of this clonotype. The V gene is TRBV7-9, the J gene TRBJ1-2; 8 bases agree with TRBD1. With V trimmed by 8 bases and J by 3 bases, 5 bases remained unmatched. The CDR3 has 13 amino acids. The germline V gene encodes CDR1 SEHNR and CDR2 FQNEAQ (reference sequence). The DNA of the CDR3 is TGTGCCAGCCGGACAGGGCTAGACTATGGCTACACCTTC. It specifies CASRTGLDYGYTF. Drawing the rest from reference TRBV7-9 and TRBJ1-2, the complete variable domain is DTGVSQNPRHKITKRGQNVTFRCDPISEHNRLYWYRQTLGQGPEFLTYFQNEAQLEKSRLLSDRFSAERPKGSFSTLEIQRTEQGDSAMYLCASRTGLDYGYTFGSGTRLTVV.

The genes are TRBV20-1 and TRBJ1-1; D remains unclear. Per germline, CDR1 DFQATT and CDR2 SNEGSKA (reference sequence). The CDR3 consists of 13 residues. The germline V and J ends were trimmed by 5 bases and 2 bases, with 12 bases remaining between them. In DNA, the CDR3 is TGCAGTGCTTGCCCAAACCTAAACACTGAAGCTTTCTTT. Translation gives CSACPNLNTEAFF.

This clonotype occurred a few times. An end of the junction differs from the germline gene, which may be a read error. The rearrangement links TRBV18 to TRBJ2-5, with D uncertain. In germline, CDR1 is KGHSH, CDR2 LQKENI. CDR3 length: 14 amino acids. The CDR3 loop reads CASTPRSIQETQYF. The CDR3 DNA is TGTGCCAGCACACCACGTAGCATACAAGAGACCCAGTACTTC.

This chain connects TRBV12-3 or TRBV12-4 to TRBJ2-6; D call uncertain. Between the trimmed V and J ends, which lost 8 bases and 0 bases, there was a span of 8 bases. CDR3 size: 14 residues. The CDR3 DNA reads TGTGCCAGCGGAATTCTCTCTGGGGCCAACGTCCTGACTTTC. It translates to CASGILSGANVLTF.

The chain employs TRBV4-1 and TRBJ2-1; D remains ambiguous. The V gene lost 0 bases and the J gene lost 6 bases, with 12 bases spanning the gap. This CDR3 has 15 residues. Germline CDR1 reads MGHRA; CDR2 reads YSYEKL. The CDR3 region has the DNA TGCGCCAGCAGCCAAGAAAGTGGCAGCCCCAATGAGCAGTTCTTC. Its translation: CASSQESGSPNEQFF.

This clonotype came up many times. The CDR3 is CSARGSRAGTEAFF. DNA of the CDR3: TGCAGTGCTAGAGGAAGCAGGGCTGGCACTGAAGCTTTCTTT. The rearrangement uses TRBV20-1 and TRBJ1-1; possibly TRBD1 for D (5 bases). The germline CDR1 and CDR2 sequences are DFQATT and SNEGSKA (reference sequence). Deletions cut 1 base from V and 4 bases from J, with 13 bases between. This CDR3 has 14 amino acids.

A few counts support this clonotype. CDR3 nucleotide sequence: TGCAGTGCTGTGGACAGGCTATCCTACGAGCAGTACGTC. Its protein product is CSAVDRLSYEQYV. V and J are TRBV20-1 and TRBJ2-7, with 7 bases that match TRBD1. Germline CDR1 and CDR2: DFQATT and SNEGSKA (reference sequence). CDR3 length: 13 residues. V shed 5 bases, J shed 1 base, and the junction held 5 bases outside the gene matches.

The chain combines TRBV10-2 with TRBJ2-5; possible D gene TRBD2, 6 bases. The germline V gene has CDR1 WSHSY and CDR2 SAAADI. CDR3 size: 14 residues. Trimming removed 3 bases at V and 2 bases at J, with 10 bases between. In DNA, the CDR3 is TGCGCCAGCAGTGAAGCAGGGAGGCAAGAGACCCAGTACTTC. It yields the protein CASSEAGRQETQYF.